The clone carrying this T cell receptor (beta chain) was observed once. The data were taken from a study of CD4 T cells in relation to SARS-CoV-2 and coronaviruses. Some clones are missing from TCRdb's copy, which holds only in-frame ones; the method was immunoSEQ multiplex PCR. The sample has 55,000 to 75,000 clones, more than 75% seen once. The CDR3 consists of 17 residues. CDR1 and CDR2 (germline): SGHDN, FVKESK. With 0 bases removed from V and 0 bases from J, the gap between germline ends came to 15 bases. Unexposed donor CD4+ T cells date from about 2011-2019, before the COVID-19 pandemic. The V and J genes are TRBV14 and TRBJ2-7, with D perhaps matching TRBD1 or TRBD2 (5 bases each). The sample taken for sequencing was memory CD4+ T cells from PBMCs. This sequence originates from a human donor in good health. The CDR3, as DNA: TGTGCCAGCAGCCAAGATTATTCCAGGGAGTTCTCCTACGAGCAGTACTTC. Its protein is CASSQDYSREFSYEQYF.